Each of the 29 T cell receptor beta chains below was sequenced from the same sample in a study of cytomegalovirus exposure and HLA in healthy donors. The data were produced by immunoSEQ multiplex PCR, yet TCRdb's version contains in-frame clones alone and is incomplete. Of a few hundred thousand clones in the sample, 86% are singletons; the top ten hold 0.83%. The source material was PBMCs. Receptors were obtained from a woman aged 18-29 years in good health and CMV-seronegative.

The V gene is TRBV27, the J gene TRBJ2-5, with D perhaps matching TRBD1 (5 bases). This CDR3 spans 14 amino acids. Germline CDR1 and CDR2: MNHEY and SMNVEV (reference sequence). Trimming pared 3 bases from V and 8 bases from J, leaving 16 bases between. CDR3 residues: CASSLIGATRTQYF. CDR3 sequence (DNA): TGTGCCAGCAGTTTGATAGGGGCAACGCGAACCCAGTACTTC.

Here the CDR3 DNA reads TGTGCCAGCAGCCCCGGACTAGCGGGAGGTTTATACGAGCAGTACTTC. Translating it yields CASSPGLAGGLYEQYF. This chain connects TRBV11-2 to TRBJ2-7, with 14 bases matching TRBD2. CDR3 size: 16 residues. The germline gives CDR1 SGHAT, CDR2 FQNNGV. The trim removed 5 bases at V and 4 bases at J, leaving 7 bases unmatched.

This clone appeared a single time. The chain uses TRBV27 and TRBJ2-1; the match to TRBD1 covers 7 bases. With 2 bases clipped from V and 3 bases from J, the junction kept 1 base outside the gene matches. The CDR3 consists of 14 residues. Germline V CDR1 and CDR2: MNHEY, SMNVEV (reference sequence). The CDR3 DNA sequence: TGTGCCAGCAGTTTAGACAGGGTCTACAATGAGCAGTTCTTC. It yields the protein CASSLDRVYNEQFF.

The chain has TRBV30 and TRBJ1-6; tentative D call: TRBD1 (6 bases). Germline loops: CDR1 GTSNPN, CDR2 SVGIG (reference sequence). Trimming left V 4 bases short and J 7 bases short, with 11 bases between. The CDR3 has 13 amino acids. The CDR3 spells CAWKKQGNSPLHF. The CDR3 region has the DNA TGTGCCTGGAAGAAACAGGGAAATTCACCCCTCCACTTT.

The chain employs TRBV28 and TRBJ2-5; 12 nucleotides align to TRBD2. Looked up from germline, CDR1 is MDHEN and CDR2 is SYDVKM. V was pared by 5 bases and J by 3 bases, with 1 base of the junction left unmatched. The CDR3 length is 14 residues. CDR3 DNA: TGTGCCAGCAGTCGACTAGCGGGAGAAGAGACCCAGTACTTC. Residues: CASSRLAGEETQYF.

The chain combines TRBV6-5 with TRBJ2-7, with D perhaps TRBD2 (6 bases). The CDR3 runs to 12 residues. V was trimmed by 6 bases and J by 6 bases, leaving 12 bases between them. Germline V gives CDR1 MNHEY, CDR2 SVGAGI. The CDR3: CASSEGAGEQYF. CDR3 nucleotides: TGTGCCAGCAGCGAAGGAGCGGGCGAGCAGTACTTC.

The V call is TRBV11-2, the J call TRBJ2-1, with 11 bases lining up with TRBD2. The CDR3 contains 15 residues. J was trimmed by 4 bases and V by 5 bases; bases with no gene match: 4. Germline V CDR1 and CDR2: SGHAT, FQNNGV. CDR3 nucleotide sequence: TGTGCCAGCAGCCCATGGACTAGCGGGTACAATGAGCAGTTCTTC. It codes for CASSPWTSGYNEQFF.

The chain uses TRBV18 and TRBJ2-3, with D perhaps TRBD2 (5 bases). Germline values: CDR1 KGHSH, CDR2 LQKENI. Trimming took off 1 base at V and 1 base at J, with 18 bases between the two ends. This CDR3 spans 18 amino acids. The CDR3 reads CASSPRSTRWQGTDTQYF. The CDR3 DNA follows: TGTGCCAGCTCACCACGAAGCACTAGGTGGCAAGGCACAGATACGCAGTATTTT.

The chain combines TRBV4-2 with TRBJ2-3, with 7 bases identical to TRBD1. From germline, CDR1 is LGHNA and CDR2 YNFKEQ. CDR3 size: 14 residues. After removal of 2 bases from V and 3 bases from J, the junction contained 2 bases not matched to a gene. In DNA, the CDR3 is TGTGCCAGCAGCCAACTACAGGGGACAGATACGCAGTATTTT. It is translated as CASSQLQGTDTQYF.

This clone was recorded once. V gene TRBV30 combines with J gene TRBJ1-2; 7 nucleotides align to TRBD1. The CDR3 totals 15 residues. The J segment lost 0 bases and the V segment lost 6 bases, leaving 10 bases of the junction unmatched. Germline-derived CDR1 and CDR2 are GTSNPN and SVGIG (reference sequence). The CDR3 loop reads CACPRDRRANYGYTF. The CDR3 nucleotides are TGTGCCTGCCCGAGGGACAGAAGGGCTAACTATGGCTACACCTTC.

The CDR3 loop is CATSRDLVRGETQYF. DNA of the CDR3: TGTGCCACCAGCAGAGATCTAGTAAGGGGTGAGACCCAGTACTTC. The rearrangement links TRBV15 to TRBJ2-5; weak D call: TRBD1 (5 bases). The CDR3 has 15 amino acids. Trimming took off 0 bases at V and 5 bases at J, with 13 bases between the two ends. CDR1 is LNHNV, CDR2 YYDKDF, per germline (reference sequence). Variable domain in full (rest from reference TRBV15 and TRBJ2-5): DAMVIQNPRYQVTQFGKPVTLSCSQTLNHNVMYWYQQKSSQAPKLLFHYYDKDFNNEADTPDNFQSRRPNTSFCFLDIRSPGLGDTAMYLCATSRDLVRGETQYFGPGTRLLVL.

The chain carries TRBV5-6 and TRBJ1-1; possible D gene TRBD1, 6 bases. CDR3 size: 14 residues. Trimming removed 5 bases at V and 7 bases at J, with 18 bases between. Looked up from germline, CDR1 is SGHDT and CDR2 is YYEEEE. This chain's CDR3 is CASRGNRASVEAFF. In DNA form, the CDR3 reads TGTGCCAGCAGAGGTAACAGGGCCTCCGTTGAAGCTTTCTTT.

The CDR3 DNA is TGTGCCAGCAGTGCTATGAACGATCAGCCCCAGCATTTT. Residues: CASSAMNDQPQHF. The rearrangement joins TRBV28 to TRBJ1-5; D call uncertain. CDR1 and CDR2 (germline): MDHEN, SYDVKM. The CDR3 covers 13 residues. Trimming took off 5 bases at V and 5 bases at J, with 10 bases between the two ends.

The chain uses TRBV5-1 and TRBJ1-2; 7 bases align to TRBD1. Trimming removed 0 bases from V and 7 bases from J; junction bases left unmatched: 0. The V gene's germline CDR1 is SGHRS and CDR2 YFSETQ. CDR3 length: 12 residues. CDR3 nucleotide sequence: TGCGCCAGCAGCTTGGACAGGGGTGGCTACACCTTC. Its translation is CASSLDRGGYTF.

V usage is TRBV9 and J usage is TRBJ2-7, with 9 bases fitting TRBD1. With V trimmed by 4 bases and J by 1 base, 6 bases remained unmatched. The CDR3 is 15 amino acids. The V gene's germline CDR1 is SGDLS and CDR2 YYNGEE. The CDR3 region has the DNA TGTGCCAGCAGCCCCGGGACAGGGATTTCCTACGAGCAGTACTTC. Translated: CASSPGTGISYEQYF.

This clone appeared once. The genes are TRBV28 and TRBJ2-5; 7 nucleotides match TRBD1. J was trimmed by 5 bases and V by 2 bases; bases with no gene match: 17. The germline V gene has CDR1 MDHEN and CDR2 SYDVKM. The CDR3 extends over 18 amino acids. In DNA form, the CDR3 reads TGTGCCAGCAGTTTACCCGTGACAGGGAGCTCCCAAAGGGAGACCCAGTACTTC. This gives the protein CASSLPVTGSSQRETQYF.

The chain has TRBV4-2 and TRBJ2-7, with 10 bases identical to TRBD1. With V trimmed by 1 base and J by 6 bases, 6 bases remained unmatched. The CDR3 has 15 amino acids. Germline CDR1 reads LGHNA; CDR2 reads YNFKEQ. The CDR3 nucleotides read TGTGCCAGCAGCCAAGTTGGGACAGGGGTAATCGAGCAGTACTTC. Amino acid sequence: CASSQVGTGVIEQYF.

The count of this clone is one. The chain couples TRBV9 to TRBJ1-2; possibly TRBD1 for D (5 bases). CDR3 length: 18 residues. Trimming removed 0 bases from V and 0 bases from J, with 18 bases in between. From germline, CDR1 is SGDLS and CDR2 YYNGEE. Written as DNA, the CDR3 is TGTGCCAGCAGCGTAGCAGGAGGGGAGAGGGGAGCTAACTATGGCTACACCTTC. This translates into CASSVAGGERGANYGYTF. The entire variable domain, with the rest obtained from reference TRBV9 and TRBJ1-2, is as follows: DSGVTQTPKHLITATGQRVTLRCSPRSGDLSVYWYQQSLDQGLQFLIQYYNGEERAKGNILERFSAQQFPDLHSELNLSSLELGDSALYFCASSVAGGERGANYGYTFGSGTRLTVV.

The chain has TRBV30 and TRBJ2-7, with 9 bases that match TRBD1. In germline, CDR1 is GTSNPN, CDR2 SVGIG (reference sequence). The CDR3 has 14 amino acids. Trimming took 3 bases from V and 6 from J; bases not matched to a gene: 9. As DNA, the CDR3 is TGTGCCTGGAGAGAAGGGACAGGGAGGGCCGAGCAGTACTTC. It encodes CAWREGTGRAEQYF.

The chain has TRBV7-8 and TRBJ2-1; 11 nucleotides align to TRBD2. CDR3 length: 17 residues. Germline CDR1 reads SGHVS; CDR2 reads FQNEAQ. V dropped 5 bases and J dropped 9; count of bases not matched to a gene: 15. The CDR3 is CASSPPGLGSGGGEQFF. CDR3 sequence (DNA): TGTGCCAGCAGCCCGCCGGGGTTGGGTAGCGGGGGGGGTGAGCAGTTCTTC. Filled out from reference TRBV7-8 and TRBJ2-1, the complete variable domain reads GAGVSQSPRYKVAKRGQDVALRCDPISGHVSLFWYQQALGQGPEFLTYFQNEAQLDKSGLPSDRFFAERPEGSVSTLKIQRTQQEDSAVYLCASSPPGLGSGGGEQFFGPGTRLTVL.

The rearrangement links TRBV7-9 to TRBJ1-1; D gene uncertain. This CDR3 has 14 residues. Trimming cost V 5 bases and J 3 bases, with 13 bases left between them. Germline V gene sequence: CDR1 SEHNR, CDR2 FQNEAQ (reference sequence). The CDR3 is CASSLEERYTEAFF. CDR3 coding DNA: TGTGCCAGCAGCCTCGAAGAGCGGTACACTGAAGCTTTCTTT.

Details on this clone: In the same sample, other DNA sequences code for this CDR3. The chain links TRBV2 to TRBJ2-1, with D maybe TRBD2 (6 bases). The germline V gene has CDR1 SNHLY and CDR2 FYNNEI. The V end lost 4 bases, the J end lost 0 bases, and 10 bases lay between the germline ends. The CDR3 is made up of 15 amino acids. The CDR3 reads CASSAEGSSYNEQFF. DNA of the CDR3: TGTGCCAGCAGTGCGGAGGGGAGCTCCTACAATGAGCAGTTCTTC.

The V gene is TRBV10-2, the J gene TRBJ1-1; D unclear. Germline V gene sequence: CDR1 WSHSY, CDR2 SAAADI. V lost 6 bases and J 0 bases, leaving 8 bases between the germline ends. The CDR3 totals 13 residues. CDR3 DNA: TGCGCCAGCAGGAGGCCGTTGAACACTGAAGCTTTCTTT. It yields the protein CASRRPLNTEAFF.

The J gene is TRBJ2-1, the V gene TRBV14; 8 bases are shared with TRBD2. The CDR3 consists of 14 residues. The germline CDR1 and CDR2 sequences are SGHDN and FVKESK. V gave up 3 bases and J gave up 7 bases; unmatched junction bases: 5. CDR3 residues: CASSHAGGGNEQFF. DNA of the CDR3: TGTGCCAGCAGCCATGCCGGGGGGGGGAATGAGCAGTTCTTC.

This clone came up a few times. The CDR3 DNA is TGTGCCAGCAGCCAAATACGGGAAGTCAACTATGGCTACACCTTC. As protein: CASSQIREVNYGYTF. V gene TRBV4-2 combines with J gene TRBJ1-2; the D is unclear. With 2 bases removed from V and 2 bases from J, the gap between germline ends came to 12 bases. CDR1 and CDR2 (germline): LGHNA, YNFKEQ. CDR3 length equals 15 residues.

In DNA form, the CDR3 reads TGTGCCAGCAGTTTTGATCAGGCAGATACGCAGTATTTT. Protein: CASSFDQADTQYF. The chain recombines TRBV11-2 with TRBJ2-3; D is unclear. Trimming cost V 6 bases and J 4 bases, with 11 bases left between them. Germline-derived CDR1 and CDR2 are SGHAT and FQNNGV. This CDR3 has 13 amino acids.

The chain links TRBV5-6 to TRBJ2-3, with D perhaps TRBD1 (5 bases). Trimming left V 0 bases short and J 5 bases short, with 7 bases between. Per germline, CDR1 SGHDT and CDR2 YYEEEE. This CDR3 has 13 amino acids. Written as DNA, the CDR3 is TGTGCCAGCAGCTTGGGCCAGGGAGATACGCAGTATTTT. Its protein is CASSLGQGDTQYF.

This clone appeared a single time. The chain is built from TRBV29-1 and TRBJ2-1; D is unresolved. V was trimmed by 7 bases and J by 5 bases, leaving 9 bases between them. Germline V gene data show CDR1 as SQVTM and CDR2 as ANQGSEA. This CDR3 comprises 11 residues. CDR3 bases: TGCAGCGCTACCCTGAACAATGAGCAGTTCTTC. Its protein is CSATLNNEQFF.

The chain carries TRBV30 and TRBJ2-7; D is unclear. Germline values: CDR1 GTSNPN, CDR2 SVGIG (reference sequence). Trimming shortened V by 3 bases and J by 6 bases, and 12 bases separated the two germline ends. The CDR3 length is 12 residues. CDR3 sequence: CAWRTPYREQYF. The CDR3 bases are TGTGCCTGGAGGACACCCTATCGCGAGCAGTACTTC.